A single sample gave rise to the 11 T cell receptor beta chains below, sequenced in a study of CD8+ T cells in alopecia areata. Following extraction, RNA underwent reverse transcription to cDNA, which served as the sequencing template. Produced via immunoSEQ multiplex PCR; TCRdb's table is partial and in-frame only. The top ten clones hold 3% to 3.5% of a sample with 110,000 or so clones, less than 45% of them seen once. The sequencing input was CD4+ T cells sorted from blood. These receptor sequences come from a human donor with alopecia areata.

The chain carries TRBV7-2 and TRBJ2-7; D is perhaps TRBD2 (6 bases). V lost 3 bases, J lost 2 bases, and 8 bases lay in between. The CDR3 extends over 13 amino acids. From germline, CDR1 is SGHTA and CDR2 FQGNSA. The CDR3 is CASSLGEAYEQYF. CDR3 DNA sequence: TGTGCCAGCAGCTTGGGGGAGGCCTACGAGCAGTACTTC.

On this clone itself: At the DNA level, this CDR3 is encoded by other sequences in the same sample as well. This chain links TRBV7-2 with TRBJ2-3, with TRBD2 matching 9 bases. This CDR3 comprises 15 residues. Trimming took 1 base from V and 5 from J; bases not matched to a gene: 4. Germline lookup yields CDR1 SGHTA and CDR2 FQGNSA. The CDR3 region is CASSLVAGGGDTQYF. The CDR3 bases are TGTGCCAGCAGCTTAGTTGCGGGAGGGGGAGATACGCAGTATTTT.

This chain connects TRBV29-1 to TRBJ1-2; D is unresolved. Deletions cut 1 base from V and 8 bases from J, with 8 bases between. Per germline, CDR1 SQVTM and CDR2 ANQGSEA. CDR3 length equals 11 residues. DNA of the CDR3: TGCAGCGTTGAAGCCCAAGGGGGCTACACCTTC. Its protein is CSVEAQGGYTF. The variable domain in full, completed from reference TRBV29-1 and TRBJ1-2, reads SAVISQKPSRDICQRGTSLTIQCQVDSQVTMMFWYRQQPGQSLTLIATANQGSEATYESGFVIDKFPISRPNLTFSTLTVSNMSPEDSSIYLCSVEAQGGYTFGSGTRLTVV.

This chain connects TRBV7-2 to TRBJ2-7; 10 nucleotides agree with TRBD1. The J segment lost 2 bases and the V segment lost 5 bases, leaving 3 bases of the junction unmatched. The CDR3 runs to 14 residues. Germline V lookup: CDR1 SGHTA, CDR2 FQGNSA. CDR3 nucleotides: TGTGCCAGCAGCCGTGGACAGGGGGCCTACGAGCAGTACTTC. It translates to CASSRGQGAYEQYF.

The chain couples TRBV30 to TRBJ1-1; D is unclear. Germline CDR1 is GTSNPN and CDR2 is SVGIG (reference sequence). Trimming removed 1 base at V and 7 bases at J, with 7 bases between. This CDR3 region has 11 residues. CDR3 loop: CAWSAQIEAFF. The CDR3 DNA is TGTGCCTGGAGTGCGCAGATTGAAGCTTTCTTT.

The DNA for the CDR3 is TGCGCCAGCAGCTCTTCGACAGGCACCTACGAGCAGTACTTC. This translates into CASSSSTGTYEQYF. The gene calls are TRBV5-1 and TRBJ2-7, with D tentatively TRBD1 (6 bases). In germline, CDR1 is SGHRS, CDR2 YFSETQ. There are 14 residues in the CDR3. Trimming removed 3 bases from V and 2 bases from J, with 12 bases in between.

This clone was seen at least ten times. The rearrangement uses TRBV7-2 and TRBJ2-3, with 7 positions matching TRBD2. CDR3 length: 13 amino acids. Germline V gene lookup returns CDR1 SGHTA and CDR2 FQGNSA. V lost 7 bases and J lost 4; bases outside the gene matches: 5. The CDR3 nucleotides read TGTGCCAGCACAGGGAGGGTAGCAGATACGCAGTATTTT. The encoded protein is CASTGRVADTQYF. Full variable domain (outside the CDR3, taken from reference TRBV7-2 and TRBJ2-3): GAGVSQSPSNKVTEKGKDVELRCDPISGHTALYWYRQSLGQGLEFLIYFQGNSAPDKSGLPSDRFSAERTGGSVSTLTIQRTQQEDSAVYLCASTGRVADTQYFGPGTRLTVL.

CDR3: CASSQDPLKGGYTF. The CDR3 DNA follows: TGCGCCAGCAGCCAAGACCCTCTAAAGGGGGGCTACACCTTC. The V and J genes are TRBV4-3 and TRBJ1-2; the D gene is possibly TRBD1 (5 bases). Germline assignment: CDR1 LGHNA and CDR2 YSLEER. The ends were cut back, 0 bases at V and 8 bases at J, with 13 bases in the middle. There are 14 residues in the CDR3.

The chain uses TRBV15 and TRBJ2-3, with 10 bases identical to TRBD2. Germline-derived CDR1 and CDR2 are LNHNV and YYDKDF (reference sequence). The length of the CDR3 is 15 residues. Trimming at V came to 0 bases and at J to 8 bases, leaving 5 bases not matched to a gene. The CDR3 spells CATSRDSGRAGTQYF. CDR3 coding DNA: TGTGCCACCAGCAGAGACAGCGGGAGGGCCGGTACGCAGTATTTT.

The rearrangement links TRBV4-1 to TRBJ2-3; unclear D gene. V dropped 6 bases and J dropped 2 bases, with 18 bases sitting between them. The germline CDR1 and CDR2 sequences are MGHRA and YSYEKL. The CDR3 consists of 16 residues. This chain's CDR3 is CASRNPRALITDTQYF. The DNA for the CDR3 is TGCGCCAGCAGAAATCCAAGGGCGCTGATCACAGATACGCAGTATTTT.

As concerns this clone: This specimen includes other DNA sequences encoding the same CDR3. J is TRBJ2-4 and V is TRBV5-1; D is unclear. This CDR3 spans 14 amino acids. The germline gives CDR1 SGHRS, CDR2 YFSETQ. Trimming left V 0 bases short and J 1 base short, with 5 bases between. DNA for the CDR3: TGCGCCAGCAGCTTGGGGGTGGCCAAAAACATTCAGTACTTC. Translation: CASSLGVAKNIQYF.